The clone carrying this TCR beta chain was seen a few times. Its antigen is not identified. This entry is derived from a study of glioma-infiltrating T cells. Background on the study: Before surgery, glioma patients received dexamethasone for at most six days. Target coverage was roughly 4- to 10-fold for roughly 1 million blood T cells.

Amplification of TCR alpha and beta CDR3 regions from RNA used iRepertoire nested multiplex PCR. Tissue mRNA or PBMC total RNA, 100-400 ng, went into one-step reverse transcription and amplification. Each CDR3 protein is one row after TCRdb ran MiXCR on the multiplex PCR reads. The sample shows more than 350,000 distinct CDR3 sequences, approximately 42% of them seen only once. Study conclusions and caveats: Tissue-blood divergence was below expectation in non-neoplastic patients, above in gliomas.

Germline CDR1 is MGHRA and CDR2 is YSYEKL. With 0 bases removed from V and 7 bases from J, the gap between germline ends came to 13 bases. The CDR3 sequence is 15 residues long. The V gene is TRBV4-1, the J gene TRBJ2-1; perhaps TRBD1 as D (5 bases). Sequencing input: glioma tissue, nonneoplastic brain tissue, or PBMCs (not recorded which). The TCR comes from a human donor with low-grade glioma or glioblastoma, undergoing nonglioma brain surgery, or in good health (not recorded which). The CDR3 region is CASSQEGAGWNEQFF. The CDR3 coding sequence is TGCGCCAGCAGCCAAGAAGGTGCAGGGTGGAATGAGCAGTTCTTC.